A selection of T cell receptor beta chains follows, all from one sample in a study of blood T cell repertoires in COVID-19. Here immunoSEQ multiplex PCR was the method, and the copy in TCRdb shows in-frame clones only, minus some. The sample lists 95,000 to 120,000 clones, approximately 85% occurring once. The specimen was peripheral blood. All receptors derive from a man aged 40-55 years with acute or convalescent COVID-19. CDR3s include the opening cysteine and the closing phenylalanine or tryptophan. D genes are given only for firm matches. Clone size is shown for a subset of rows, as once, few, many or a class of expanded clone.

TGTGCCACCAGTGGAGCGGGGGGAACCTACAATGAGCAGTTCTTC	CATSGAGGTYNEQFF	TRBJ2-1	.	TRBD2	TRBV24-1
TGTGCCAGCAGTTCTAGCGGGGGGCGAAACAATGAGCAGTTCTTC	CASSSSGGRNNEQFF	TRBJ2-1	once	TRBD2	TRBV27
TGTGCCAGCGCCCTTTGGTCAGGGGGCACCGGGGAGCTGTTTTTT	CASALWSGGTGELFF	TRBJ2-2	.	TRBD1	TRBV19
TGTGCCAGTAGCGCACAGGTTATGGATTTGAGGCCCCAGCATTTT	CASSAQVMDLRPQHF	TRBJ1-5	.	.	TRBV19
TGCGCCAGCAGTGAAGACGGGGATACGCAGTATTTT	CASSEDGDTQYF	TRBJ2-3	.	.	TRBV10-1
TGTGCCAGTTCTAACCGGGACAGGGGTGAAGATACGCAGTATTTT	CASSNRDRGEDTQYF	TRBJ2-3	once	TRBD1	TRBV19
TGTGCCAGCAGTTTGTCGGGGAATGGCTACACCTTC	CASSLSGNGYTF	TRBJ1-2	.	.	TRBV28
TGTGCCAGCCAGGACAGGGCGGCCTATGGCTACACCTTC	CASQDRAAYGYTF	TRBJ1-2	few	TRBD1	TRBV2
TGTGCCAGCCGCGCCGTGGATGGGGGCGAAGCTTTCTTT	CASRAVDGGEAFF	TRBJ1-1	.	.	TRBV2
TGTGCCTGGAGTGCGACAGCGTACAATCAGCCCCAGCATTTT	CAWSATAYNQPQHF	TRBJ1-5	.	.	TRBV30
TGTGCCAGCTTCGAGGGGGCGATCAATGAGCAGTTCTTC	CASFEGAINEQFF	TRBJ2-1	once	TRBD1	TRBV18
TGCAGCGTGCAAGGGGGCAGTAACTACGAGCAGTACTTC	CSVQGGSNYEQYF	TRBJ2-7	.	TRBD1	TRBV29-1
TGCGCCAGCAGCTTGTTGACCTTGGACAGCCTTAGCACAGATACGCAGTATTTT	CASSLLTLDSLSTDTQYF	TRBJ2-3	.	.	TRBV5-1
TGTGCCATCAGTGAGGGAACAGGGGGGCGCTACGAGCAGTACTTC	CAISEGTGGRYEQYF	TRBJ2-7	.	TRBD1	TRBV10-3
TGTGCCAGCAGCCAAGCGTACGCAGGGGGCGATGGAAACACCATATATTTT	CASSQAYAGGDGNTIYF	TRBJ1-3	.	TRBD1	TRBV4-2
TGTGCCAGCAGTTTTAAGGGGGCTAGCTACGAGCAGTACTTC	CASSFKGASYEQYF	TRBJ2-7	.	TRBD1	TRBV27
TGTGCCTGGAGGGGGCAGGGGAACTACGAGCAGTACTTC	CAWRGQGNYEQYF	TRBJ2-7	.	.	TRBV30
TGTGCCAGCAGCCGACAGGGAGGCCAATCCTACGAGCAGTACTTC	CASSRQGGQSYEQYF	TRBJ2-7	.	.	TRBV11-2
TGTGCCAGCAGCTCACAGGGGGCCCTGAACACTGAAGCTTTCTTT	CASSSQGALNTEAFF	TRBJ1-1	once	TRBD1	TRBV11-2
TGTGCCAGCAGCCCGGGGCGGGGCCAAGAGACCCAGTACTTC	CASSPGRGQETQYF	TRBJ2-5	.	.	TRBV7-8
TGTGCCAGCGTGACAGGGGGCTTTGAAAAACTGTTTTTT	CASVTGGFEKLFF	TRBJ1-4	.	TRBD1	TRBV6-5
TGCGCCAGCAGCCAAGAGGGGCAGGGGGGTACGATGAACACTGAAGCTTTCTTT	CASSQEGQGGTMNTEAFF	TRBJ1-1	once	TRBD1	TRBV4-1
TGTGCCAGCAGTTTGACTAGCGATACGCAGTATTTT	CASSLTSDTQYF	TRBJ2-3	.	TRBD2	TRBV9
TGTGCCAGCAGCCAAGATGAGGGCTACACCTTC	CASSQDEGYTF	TRBJ1-2	.	.	TRBV3-1/TRBV3-2
TGTGCCAGCAGCTTAGGGACAGGTGGCTACGAGCAGTACTTC	CASSLGTGGYEQYF	TRBJ2-7	.	TRBD1	TRBV5-5
TGTGCCAGCAGCCGACTACAGGGCGCCTCCCACTCTGGGGCCAACGTCCTGACTTTC	CASSRLQGASHSGANVLTF	TRBJ2-6	.	.	TRBV27
TGCGCCAGCAGCCAAGATCGGACAGGGGGCTTCGGTAATGAAAAACTGTTTTTT	CASSQDRTGGFGNEKLFF	TRBJ1-4	once	TRBD1	TRBV4-1
TGTGCCAGCCAGGGCTGGGGCACAGATACGCAGTATTTT	CASQGWGTDTQYF	TRBJ2-3	few	.	TRBV19
TGTGCCTGGAGTGAAGGGGGGGGCTCCGAGCAGTACTTC	CAWSEGGGSEQYF	TRBJ2-7	.	.	TRBV30
TGTGCCAGCAGCGGACTAGCTAGTTATCCGGACGAGCAGTACTTC	CASSGLASYPDEQYF	TRBJ2-7	.	TRBD2	TRBV2
TGTGCCAGCAGCTTAGTTGCGGCGCCTAGCTCAGATACGCAGTATTTT	CASSLVAAPSSDTQYF	TRBJ2-3	.	.	TRBV7-9
TGCGCCAGCAGCCAAGCGTTCGGTTTTGGGCAGGAGAACACCGGGGAGCTGTTTTTT	CASSQAFGFGQENTGELFF	TRBJ2-2	few	.	TRBV4-3
TGTGCCAGCAGTTCAGCGGCAGGGGCCAACGTCCTGACTTTC	CASSSAAGANVLTF	TRBJ2-6	.	.	TRBV9
TGTGCCAGCAGTTTGACAGGGGAGGGGCGCAATCAGCCCCAGCATTTT	CASSLTGEGRNQPQHF	TRBJ1-5	.	TRBD1	TRBV6-5
TGTGCCAGCAGTTACGGGAACACTGAAGCTTTCTTT	CASSYGNTEAFF	TRBJ1-1	.	.	TRBV3-1/TRBV3-2
TGTGCCACCAGCAGAGATCGGGCAGGGACAGAAGAGACCCAGTACTTC	CATSRDRAGTEETQYF	TRBJ2-5	.	TRBD1	TRBV15
TGTGCCAGCAGTGACGCCAACCCCAGAGAGACCCAGTACTTC	CASSDANPRETQYF	TRBJ2-5	.	.	TRBV6-1
TGTGCCAGCAGTTACAACCCCCGCTACGAGCAGTACTTC	CASSYNPRYEQYF	TRBJ2-7	few	.	TRBV11-2
TGTGCCAGCAGCTTAGCGTTCCAGGGTAACACTGAAGCTTTCTTT	CASSLAFQGNTEAFF	TRBJ1-1	.	.	TRBV7-2
TGCAGTGTCGCTCCCGGAGATACGCAGTATTTT	CSVAPGDTQYF	TRBJ2-3	once	.	TRBV20-1
TGTGCCCTGGGGGGTAGCGGGGCCTCGAACACCGGGGAGCTGTTTTTT	CALGGSGASNTGELFF	TRBJ2-2	few	TRBD2	TRBV10-3
TGTGCCAGCAGTGAGCCGGGGGGAACGGAGACCCAGTACTTC	CASSEPGGTETQYF	TRBJ2-5	.	TRBD2	TRBV25-1
TGTGCCAGCAGCACCAAGACAGGGACCTACTATGGCTACACCTTC	CASSTKTGTYYGYTF	TRBJ1-2	.	TRBD1	TRBV13
TGTGCCAGTAGTATACAGGGGGGCTCCTACGAGCAGTACTTC	CASSIQGGSYEQYF	TRBJ2-7	few	.	TRBV19
TGTGCCACCGCGCCGGGAGGGATCAACACCGGGGAGCTGTTTTTT	CATAPGGINTGELFF	TRBJ2-2	.	TRBD2	TRBV9
TGTGCCAGCAGCGAAGCGGGACAGGGCTTATCACCCCTCCACTTT	CASSEAGQGLSPLHF	TRBJ1-6	.	TRBD1	TRBV9
TGCAGTGTGGACGGGGGCTACGAGCAGTACTTC	CSVDGGYEQYF	TRBJ2-7	.	.	TRBV20-1
TGTGCCAGCAGCCCCCGGGGGTCGGAAGATACGCAGTATTTT	CASSPRGSEDTQYF	TRBJ2-3	once	.	TRBV7-9
TGTGCCAGCAGCCAGCTAGCGGGGAGGGACGAGCAGTACTTC	CASSQLAGRDEQYF	TRBJ2-7	.	TRBD2	TRBV3-1/TRBV3-2
TGCAGTGCTAGTGCCCGGACTAGCGGGGGGGATGAGCAGTTCTTC	CSASARTSGGDEQFF	TRBJ2-1	.	TRBD2	TRBV20-1
TGTGCCAGCAGCGTGAGCCTAGCGGGGGGAGTTACTGAGCAGTTCTTC	CASSVSLAGGVTEQFF	TRBJ2-1	.	TRBD2	TRBV9
TGCGCCAGCAGCTTGGGCCCAGGGGGCTCCTACGAGCAGTACTTC	CASSLGPGGSYEQYF	TRBJ2-7	.	TRBD1	TRBV5-1
TGTGCCAGCAGTTTTTCGACAGCTCCGAACACTGAAGCTTTCTTT	CASSFSTAPNTEAFF	TRBJ1-1	.	.	TRBV28
TGCGCCAGCAGCCTACTTCGGGGGGGATCCTACGAGCAGTACTTC	CASSLLRGGSYEQYF	TRBJ2-7	.	TRBD2	TRBV4-1
TGTGCCAGCAGTCCTGCTATCGGGGGTAGCTACGAGCAGTACTTC	CASSPAIGGSYEQYF	TRBJ2-7	.	.	TRBV27